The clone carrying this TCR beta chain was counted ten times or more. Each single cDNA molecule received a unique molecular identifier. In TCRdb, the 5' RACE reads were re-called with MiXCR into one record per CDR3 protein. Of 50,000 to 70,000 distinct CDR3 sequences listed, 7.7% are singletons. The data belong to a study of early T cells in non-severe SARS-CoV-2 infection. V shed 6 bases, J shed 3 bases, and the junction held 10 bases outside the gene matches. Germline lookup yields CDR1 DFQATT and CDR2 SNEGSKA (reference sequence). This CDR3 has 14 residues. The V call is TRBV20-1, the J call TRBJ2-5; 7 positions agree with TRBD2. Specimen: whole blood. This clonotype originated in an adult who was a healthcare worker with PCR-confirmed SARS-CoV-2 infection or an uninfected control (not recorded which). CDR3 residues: CSALTGGREETQYF. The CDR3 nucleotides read TGCAGTGCCCTCACGGGCGGGAGAGAAGAGACCCAGTACTTC.